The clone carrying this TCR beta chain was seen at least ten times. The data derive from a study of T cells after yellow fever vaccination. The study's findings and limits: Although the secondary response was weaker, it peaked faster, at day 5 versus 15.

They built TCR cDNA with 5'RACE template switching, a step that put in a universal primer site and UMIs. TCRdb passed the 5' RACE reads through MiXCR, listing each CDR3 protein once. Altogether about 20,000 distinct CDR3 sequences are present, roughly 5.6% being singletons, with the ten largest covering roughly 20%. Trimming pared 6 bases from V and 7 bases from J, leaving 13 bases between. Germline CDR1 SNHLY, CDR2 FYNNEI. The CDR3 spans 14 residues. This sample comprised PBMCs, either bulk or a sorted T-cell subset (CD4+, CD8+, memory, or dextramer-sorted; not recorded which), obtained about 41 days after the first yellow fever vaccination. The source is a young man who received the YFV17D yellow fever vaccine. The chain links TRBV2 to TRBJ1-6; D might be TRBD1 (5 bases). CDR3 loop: CASRRGFGNSPLHF. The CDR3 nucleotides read TGTGCCAGCAGACGGGGCTTTGGGAATTCACCCCTCCACTTT.